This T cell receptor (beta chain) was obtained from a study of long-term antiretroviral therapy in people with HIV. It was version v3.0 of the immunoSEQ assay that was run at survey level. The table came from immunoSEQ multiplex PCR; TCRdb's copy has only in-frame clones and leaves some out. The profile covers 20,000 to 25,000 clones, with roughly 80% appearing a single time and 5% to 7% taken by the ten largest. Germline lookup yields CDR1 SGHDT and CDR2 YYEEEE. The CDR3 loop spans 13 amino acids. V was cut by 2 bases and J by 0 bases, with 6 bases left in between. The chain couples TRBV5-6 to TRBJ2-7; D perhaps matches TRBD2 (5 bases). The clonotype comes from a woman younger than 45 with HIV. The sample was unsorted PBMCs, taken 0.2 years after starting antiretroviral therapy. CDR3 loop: CASSLRGSYEQYF. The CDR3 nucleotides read TGTGCCAGCAGCTTACGGGGCTCCTACGAGCAGTACTTC.